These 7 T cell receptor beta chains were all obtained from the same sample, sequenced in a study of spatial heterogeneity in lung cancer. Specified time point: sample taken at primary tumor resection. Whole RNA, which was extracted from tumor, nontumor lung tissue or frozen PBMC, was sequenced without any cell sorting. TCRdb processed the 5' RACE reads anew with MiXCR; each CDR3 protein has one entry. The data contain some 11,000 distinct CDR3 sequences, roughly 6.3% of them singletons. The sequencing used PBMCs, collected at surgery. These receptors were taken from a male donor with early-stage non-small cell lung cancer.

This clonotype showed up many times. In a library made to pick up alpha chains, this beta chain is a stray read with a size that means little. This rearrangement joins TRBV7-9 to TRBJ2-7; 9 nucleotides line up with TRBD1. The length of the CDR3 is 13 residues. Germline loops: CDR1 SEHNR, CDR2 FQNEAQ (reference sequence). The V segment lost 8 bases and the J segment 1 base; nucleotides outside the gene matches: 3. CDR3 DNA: TGTGCCAGCGGACAGGGGTATTCCTACGAGCAGTACTTC. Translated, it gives CASGQGYSYEQYF. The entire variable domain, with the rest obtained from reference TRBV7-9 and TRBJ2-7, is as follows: DTGVSQNPRHKITKRGQNVTFRCDPISEHNRLYWYRQTLGQGPEFLTYFQNEAQLEKSRLLSDRFSAERPKGSFSTLEIQRTEQGDSAMYLCASGQGYSYEQYFGPGTRLTVT.

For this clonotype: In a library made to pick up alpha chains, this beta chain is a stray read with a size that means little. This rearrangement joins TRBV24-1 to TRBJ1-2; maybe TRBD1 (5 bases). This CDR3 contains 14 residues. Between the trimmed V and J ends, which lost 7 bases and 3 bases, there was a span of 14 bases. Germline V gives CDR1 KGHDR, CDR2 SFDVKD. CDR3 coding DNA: TGTGCCACCAGCCCGGGACCAGGGTACTATGGCTACACCTTC. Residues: CATSPGPGYYGYTF.

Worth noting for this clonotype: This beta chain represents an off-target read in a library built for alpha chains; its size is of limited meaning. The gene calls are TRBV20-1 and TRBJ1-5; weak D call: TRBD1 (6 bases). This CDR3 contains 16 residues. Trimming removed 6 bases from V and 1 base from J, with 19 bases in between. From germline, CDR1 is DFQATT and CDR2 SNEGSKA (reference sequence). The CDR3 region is CSAALPGGPSNQPQHF. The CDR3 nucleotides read TGCAGTGCCGCCCTCCCGGGGGGGCCGAGCAATCAGCCCCAGCATTTT.

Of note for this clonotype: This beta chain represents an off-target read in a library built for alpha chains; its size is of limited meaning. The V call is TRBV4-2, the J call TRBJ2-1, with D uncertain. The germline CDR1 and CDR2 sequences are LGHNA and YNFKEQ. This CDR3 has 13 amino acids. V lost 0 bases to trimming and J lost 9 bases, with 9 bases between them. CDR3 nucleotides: TGTGCCAGCAGCCAAGATGGAAGGCGTGAGCAGTTCTTC. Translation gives CASSQDGRREQFF.

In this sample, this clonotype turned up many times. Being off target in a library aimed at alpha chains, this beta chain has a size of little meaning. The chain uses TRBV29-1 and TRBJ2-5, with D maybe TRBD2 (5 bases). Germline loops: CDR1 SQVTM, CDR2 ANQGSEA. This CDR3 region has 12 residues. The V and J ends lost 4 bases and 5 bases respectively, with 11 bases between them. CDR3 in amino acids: CSVAASRETQYF. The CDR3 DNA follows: TGCAGCGTTGCGGCTAGCCGGGAGACCCAGTACTTC.

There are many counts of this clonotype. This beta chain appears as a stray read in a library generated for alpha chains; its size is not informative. The CDR3: CASRARESYNEQFF. The CDR3 DNA reads as TGTGCCAGCAGGGCCAGGGAGTCCTACAATGAGCAGTTCTTC. The chain has TRBV2 and TRBJ2-1; perhaps D is TRBD1 or TRBD2 (5 bases each). The CDR3 length is 14 residues. In germline, CDR1 is SNHLY, CDR2 FYNNEI. Trimming shortened V by 6 bases and J by 1 base, and 10 bases separated the two germline ends.

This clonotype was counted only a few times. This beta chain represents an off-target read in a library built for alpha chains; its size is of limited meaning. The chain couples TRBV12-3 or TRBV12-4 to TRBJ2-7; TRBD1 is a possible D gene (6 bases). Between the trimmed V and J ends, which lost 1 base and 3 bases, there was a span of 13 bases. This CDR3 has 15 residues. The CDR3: CASSLETGPNYEQYF. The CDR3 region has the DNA TGTGCCAGCAGTTTAGAGACAGGCCCAAACTACGAGCAGTACTTC.